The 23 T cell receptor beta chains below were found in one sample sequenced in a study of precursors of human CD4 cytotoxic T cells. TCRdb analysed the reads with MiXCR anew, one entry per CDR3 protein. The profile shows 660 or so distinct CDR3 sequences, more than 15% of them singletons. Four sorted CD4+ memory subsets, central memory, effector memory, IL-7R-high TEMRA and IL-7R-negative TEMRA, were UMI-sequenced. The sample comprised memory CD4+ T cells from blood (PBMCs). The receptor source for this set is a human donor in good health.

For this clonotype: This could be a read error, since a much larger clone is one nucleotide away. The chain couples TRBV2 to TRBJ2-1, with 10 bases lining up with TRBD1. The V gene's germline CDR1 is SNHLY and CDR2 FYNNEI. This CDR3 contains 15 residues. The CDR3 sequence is CDSRTPGTGDNEQFF. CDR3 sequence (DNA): TGTGACAGCAGGACCCCTGGGACAGGGGACAATGAGCAGTTCTTC.

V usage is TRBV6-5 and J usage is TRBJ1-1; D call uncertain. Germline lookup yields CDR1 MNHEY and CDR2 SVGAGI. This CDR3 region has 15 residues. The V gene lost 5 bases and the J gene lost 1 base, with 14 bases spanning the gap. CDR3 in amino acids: CASSDITAGNTEAFF. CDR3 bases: TGTGCCAGCAGTGACATAACGGCGGGGAACACTGAAGCTTTCTTT.

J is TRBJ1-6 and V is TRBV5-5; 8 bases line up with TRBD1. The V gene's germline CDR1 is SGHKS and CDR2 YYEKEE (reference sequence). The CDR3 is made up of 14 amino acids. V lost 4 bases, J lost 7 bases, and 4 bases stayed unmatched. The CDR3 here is CASSRTGNNSPLHF. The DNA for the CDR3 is TGTGCCAGCAGCCGGACAGGGAACAATTCACCCCTCCACTTT.

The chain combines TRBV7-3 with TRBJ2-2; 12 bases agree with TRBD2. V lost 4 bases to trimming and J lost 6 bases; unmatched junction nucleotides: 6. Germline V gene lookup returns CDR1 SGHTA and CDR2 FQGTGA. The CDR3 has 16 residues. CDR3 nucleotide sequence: TGTGCCAGCAGCTCCTTGGGACTAGCGGGCTCCGGGGAGCTGTTTTTT. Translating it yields CASSSLGLAGSGELFF.

DNA for the CDR3: TGTGCCAGCAGCACGTCTCTGGGGTACCAGTACTTC. Its translation is CASSTSLGYQYF. This chain connects TRBV11-2 to TRBJ2-5; D uncertain. Trimming removed 5 bases from V and 10 bases from J, with 14 bases in between. This CDR3 spans 12 amino acids. CDR1 is SGHAT, CDR2 FQNNGV, per germline. The variable domain in full, with the rest retrieved from reference TRBV11-2 and TRBJ2-5, is EAGVAQSPRYKIIEKRQSVAFWCNPISGHATLYWYQQILGQGPKLLIQFQNNGVVDDSQLPKDRFSAERLKGVDSTLKIQPAKLEDSAVYLCASSTSLGYQYFGPGTRLLVL.

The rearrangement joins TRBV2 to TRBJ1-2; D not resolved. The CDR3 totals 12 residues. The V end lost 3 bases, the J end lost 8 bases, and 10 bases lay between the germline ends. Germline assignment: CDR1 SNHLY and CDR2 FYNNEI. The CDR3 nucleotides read TGTGCCAGCAGTGAGACTGGTTGGGGCTACACCTTC. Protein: CASSETGWGYTF. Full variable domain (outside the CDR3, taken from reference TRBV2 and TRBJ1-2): EPEVTQTPSHQVTQMGQEVILRCVPISNHLYFYWYRQILGQKVEFLVSFYNNEISEKSEIFDDQFSVERPDGSNFTLKIRSTKLEDSAMYFCASSETGWGYTFGSGTRLTVV.

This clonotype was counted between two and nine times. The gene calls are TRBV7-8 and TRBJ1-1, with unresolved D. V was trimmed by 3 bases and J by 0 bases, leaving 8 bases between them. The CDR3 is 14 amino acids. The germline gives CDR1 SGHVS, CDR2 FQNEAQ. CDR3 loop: CASSLQHMNTEAFF. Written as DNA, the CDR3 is TGTGCCAGCAGCTTGCAGCACATGAACACTGAAGCTTTCTTT.

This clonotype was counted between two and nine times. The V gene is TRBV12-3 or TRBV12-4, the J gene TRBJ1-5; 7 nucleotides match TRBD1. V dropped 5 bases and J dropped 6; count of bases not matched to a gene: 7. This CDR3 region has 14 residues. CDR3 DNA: TGTGCCAGCAGTACGACAGGGTTTAGTCAGCCCCAGCATTTT. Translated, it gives CASSTTGFSQPQHF.

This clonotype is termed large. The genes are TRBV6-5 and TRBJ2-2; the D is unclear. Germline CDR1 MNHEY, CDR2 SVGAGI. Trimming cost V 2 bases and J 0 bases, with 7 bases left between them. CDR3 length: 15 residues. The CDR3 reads CASSYSGSNTGELFF. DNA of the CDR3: TGTGCCAGCAGTTACAGTGGGTCGAACACCGGGGAGCTGTTTTTT.

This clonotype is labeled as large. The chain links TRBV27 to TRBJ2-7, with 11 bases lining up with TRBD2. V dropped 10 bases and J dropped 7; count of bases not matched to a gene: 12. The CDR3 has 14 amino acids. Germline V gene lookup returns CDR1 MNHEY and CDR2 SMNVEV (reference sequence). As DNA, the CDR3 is TGTGCCACCTACCCCCTAGCGGGAGGCGGAGAGCAGTACTTC. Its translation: CATYPLAGGGEQYF.

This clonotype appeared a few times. CDR3 protein: CASSQAGRTGELFF. The CDR3 DNA sequence: TGTGCCAGCAGCCAAGCGGGCCGAACCGGGGAGCTGTTTTTT. This chain links TRBV14 with TRBJ2-2; no clear D. Trimming removed 1 base from V and 5 bases from J, with 8 bases in between. CDR1 and CDR2 (germline): SGHDN, FVKESK. CDR3 size: 14 residues.

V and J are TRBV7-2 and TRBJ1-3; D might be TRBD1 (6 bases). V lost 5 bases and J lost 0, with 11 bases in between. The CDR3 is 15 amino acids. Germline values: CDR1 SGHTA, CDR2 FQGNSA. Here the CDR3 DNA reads TGTGCCAGCAGCCAAGGGGGAACCTCTGGAAACACCATATATTTT. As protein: CASSQGGTSGNTIYF.

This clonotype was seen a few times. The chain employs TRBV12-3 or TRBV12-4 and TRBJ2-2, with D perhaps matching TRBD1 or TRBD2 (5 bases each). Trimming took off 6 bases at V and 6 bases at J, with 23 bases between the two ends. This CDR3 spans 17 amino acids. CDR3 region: CASRSMSGFTRAGELFF. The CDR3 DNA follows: TGTGCCAGCAGGTCCATGTCGGGGTTCACCAGGGCCGGGGAGCTGTTTTTT.

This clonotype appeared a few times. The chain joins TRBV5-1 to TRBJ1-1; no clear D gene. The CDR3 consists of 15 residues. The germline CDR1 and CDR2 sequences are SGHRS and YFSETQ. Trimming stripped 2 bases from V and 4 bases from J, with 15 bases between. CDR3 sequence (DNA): TGCGCCAGCAGCTTAACAGACCCAGGAAGCACTGAAGCTTTCTTT. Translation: CASSLTDPGSTEAFF.

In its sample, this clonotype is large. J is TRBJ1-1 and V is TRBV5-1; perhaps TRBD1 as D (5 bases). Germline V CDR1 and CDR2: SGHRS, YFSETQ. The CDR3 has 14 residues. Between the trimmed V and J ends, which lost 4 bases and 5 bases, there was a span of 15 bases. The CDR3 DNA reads TGCGCCAGCAGCCCAGGGACCCCGGCTACTGAAGCTTTCTTT. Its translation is CASSPGTPATEAFF.

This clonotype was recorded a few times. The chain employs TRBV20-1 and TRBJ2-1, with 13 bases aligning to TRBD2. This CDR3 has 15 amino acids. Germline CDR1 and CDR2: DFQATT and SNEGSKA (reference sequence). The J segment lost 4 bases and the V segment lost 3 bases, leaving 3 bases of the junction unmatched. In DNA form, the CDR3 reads TGCAGTGCTAGTAGGACTAGCGGGAGATACAATGAGCAGTTCTTC. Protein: CSASRTSGRYNEQFF.

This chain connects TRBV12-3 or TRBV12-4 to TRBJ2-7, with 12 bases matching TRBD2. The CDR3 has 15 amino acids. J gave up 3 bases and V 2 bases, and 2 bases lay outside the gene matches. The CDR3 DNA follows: TGTGCCAGCAGTTTACAGACTAGCGGGAGCTACGAGCAGTACTTC. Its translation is CASSLQTSGSYEQYF.

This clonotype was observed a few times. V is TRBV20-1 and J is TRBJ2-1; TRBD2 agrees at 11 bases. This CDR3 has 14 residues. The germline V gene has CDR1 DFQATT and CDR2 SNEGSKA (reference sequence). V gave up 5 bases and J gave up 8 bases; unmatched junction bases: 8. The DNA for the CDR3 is TGCAGTGCTTCCACTAGCGGGAGTTTCTATGAGCAGTTCTTC. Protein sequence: CSASTSGSFYEQFF.

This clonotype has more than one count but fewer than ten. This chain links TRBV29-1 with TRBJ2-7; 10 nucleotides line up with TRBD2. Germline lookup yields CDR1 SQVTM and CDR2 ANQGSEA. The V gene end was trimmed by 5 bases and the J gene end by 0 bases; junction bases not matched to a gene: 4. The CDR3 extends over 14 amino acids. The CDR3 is CSVRSGRGSYEQYF. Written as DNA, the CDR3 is TGCAGCGTTCGAAGCGGGAGGGGCTCCTACGAGCAGTACTTC.

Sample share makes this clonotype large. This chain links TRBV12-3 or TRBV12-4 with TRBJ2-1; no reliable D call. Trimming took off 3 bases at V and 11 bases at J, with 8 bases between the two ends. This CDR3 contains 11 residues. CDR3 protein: CASSFREKQFF. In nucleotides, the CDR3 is TGTGCCAGCAGTTTTAGGGAAAAGCAGTTCTTC.

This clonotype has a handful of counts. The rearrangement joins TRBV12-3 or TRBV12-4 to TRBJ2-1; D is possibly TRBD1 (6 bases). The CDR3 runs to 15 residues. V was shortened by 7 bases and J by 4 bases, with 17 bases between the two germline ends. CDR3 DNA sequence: TGTGCCAGCAACCCTTCAGGGGTTATATACAATGAGCAGTTCTTC. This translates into CASNPSGVIYNEQFF.

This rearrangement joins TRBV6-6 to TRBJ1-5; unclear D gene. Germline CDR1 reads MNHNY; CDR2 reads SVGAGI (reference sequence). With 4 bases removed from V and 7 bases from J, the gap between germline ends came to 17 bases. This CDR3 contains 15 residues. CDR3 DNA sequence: TGTGCCAGCAGTTCGTCGGAGGGTTTAAACCAGCCCCAGCATTTT. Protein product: CASSSSEGLNQPQHF.

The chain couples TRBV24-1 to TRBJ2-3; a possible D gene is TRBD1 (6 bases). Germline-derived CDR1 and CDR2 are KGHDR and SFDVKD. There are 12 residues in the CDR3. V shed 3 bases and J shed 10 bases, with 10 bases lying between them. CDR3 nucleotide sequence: TGTGCCACCAGTGATGCAGGGGTTTCGCAGTATTTT. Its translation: CATSDAGVSQYF.